Each of the 10 T cell receptor beta chains below was sequenced from the same sample in a study of cytotoxic CD8 clonotypes in ibrutinib-treated CLL. TCRdb's table, derived via immunoSEQ multiplex PCR, lists solely in-frame clones and lacks some. The repertoire has roughly 150,000 clones, 81% of them found once; the top ten carry about 1.9%. The material sequenced was PBMCs, taken after 12 months of ibrutinib treatment. These receptors all come from a human donor with chronic lymphocytic leukemia.

The rearrangement uses TRBV28 and TRBJ2-3; TRBD2 agrees at 10 bases. This CDR3 contains 16 residues. CDR1 and CDR2 (germline): MDHEN, SYDVKM. With V trimmed by 5 bases and J by 1 base, 6 bases remained unmatched. The CDR3 DNA reads TGTGCCAGCAGTGCCGCCGGGACTAGCGGCACAGATACGCAGTATTTT. The encoded protein is CASSAAGTSGTDTQYF.

V and J are TRBV6-5 and TRBJ2-7; TRBD1 is a possible D gene (6 bases). This CDR3 spans 14 amino acids. V shed 7 bases and J shed 3 bases, with 16 bases lying between them. Germline V CDR1 and CDR2: MNHEY, SVGAGI. CDR3 DNA sequence: TGTGCCAGCACTCGGGCCGGGACAAACTACGAGCAGTACTTC. This encodes CASTRAGTNYEQYF.

In this sample, this clone turned up once. The rearrangement links TRBV19 to TRBJ1-1; the D gene is possibly TRBD1 (5 bases). Germline V gene sequence: CDR1 LNHDA, CDR2 SQIVND (reference sequence). There are 13 residues in the CDR3. The V gene lost 5 bases and the J gene lost 7 bases, with 14 bases spanning the gap. In nucleotides, the CDR3 is TGTGCCAGTAGTTCAGGACGGGGACTTGAAGCTTTCTTT. This gives the protein CASSSGRGLEAFF.

The chain's CDR3 is CASSTGFGLADEQYF. CDR3 nucleotide sequence: TGTGCCAGCAGTACAGGGTTTGGGCTAGCGGACGAGCAGTACTTC. The rearrangement links TRBV28 to TRBJ2-7; possibly TRBD2 for D (7 bases). In germline, CDR1 is MDHEN, CDR2 SYDVKM. The CDR3 has 15 residues. Trimming removed 5 bases from V and 5 bases from J, with 19 bases in between.

The chain has TRBV30 and TRBJ1-1, with D uncertain. Per germline, CDR1 GTSNPN and CDR2 SVGIG (reference sequence). V was trimmed by 7 bases and J by 0 bases, leaving 9 bases between them. This CDR3 has 12 amino acids. The CDR3 spells CAFGPMNTEAFF. The CDR3 region has the DNA TGTGCCTTCGGCCCGATGAACACTGAAGCTTTCTTT.

The chain recombines TRBV10-3 with TRBJ2-5; 10 nucleotides agree with TRBD2. This CDR3 region has 15 residues. The V and J ends lost 2 bases and 5 bases, in that order; junction bases with no gene match: 5. Per the germline V gene, CDR1 is ENHRY and CDR2 is SYGVKD. The CDR3 spells CAISEERGGWETQYF. The CDR3 bases are TGTGCCATCAGTGAGGAGCGGGGGGGCTGGGAGACCCAGTACTTC.

J is TRBJ2-6 and V is TRBV19, with D maybe TRBD1 (6 bases). CDR3 size: 19 residues. V shed 9 bases and J shed 1 base, with 25 bases lying between them. Per the germline V gene, CDR1 is LNHDA and CDR2 is SQIVND (reference sequence). In DNA form, the CDR3 reads TGTGCCAGCGAGCGAACCCTGGGGGCAATCCTTTCTGGGGCCAACGTCCTGACTTTC. Its translation is CASERTLGAILSGANVLTF.

The V call is TRBV7-2, the J call TRBJ1-5; D unclear. The CDR3 sequence is 13 residues long. Germline-derived CDR1 and CDR2 are SGHTA and FQGNSA. The V end lost 8 bases, the J end lost 2 bases, and 10 bases lay between the germline ends. CDR3 DNA: TGTGCCAGCGCGAGCCAGGGCAATCAGCCCCAGCATTTT. Protein product: CASASQGNQPQHF.

This chain connects TRBV7-6 to TRBJ1-3; D perhaps matches TRBD1 (6 bases). The V end was cut by 3 bases, the J end by 2 bases, with 20 bases between. Germline loops: CDR1 SGHVS, CDR2 FNYEAQ. The CDR3 consists of 18 residues. The CDR3 bases are TGTGCCAGCAGCTTGGAGGTTCCCCAGGGGACTGCTGGAAACACCATATATTTT. Its protein is CASSLEVPQGTAGNTIYF.

The table lists this clone with a count of one. The J gene is TRBJ2-3, the V gene TRBV9, with TRBD2 identical over 8 bases. Germline CDR1 SGDLS, CDR2 YYNGEE. The CDR3 length is 18 residues. The J segment lost 3 bases and the V segment lost 0 bases, leaving 12 bases of the junction unmatched. The chain's CDR3 is CASSVGGGSGSVTDTQYF. In DNA, the CDR3 is TGTGCCAGCAGCGTAGGAGGGGGGAGCGGGAGTGTTACAGATACGCAGTATTTT.